A selection of T cell receptor beta chains follows, all from one sample in a study of cytomegalovirus exposure and HLA in healthy donors. Clones were read by immunoSEQ multiplex PCR, and TCRdb kept only the in-frame ones, dropping some. Among 150,000 to 200,000 clones listed, roughly four fifths were seen once. The specimen sequenced was PBMCs. The receptors stem from a man younger than 40 in good health and CMV-seronegative. CDR3s include the opening cysteine and the closing phenylalanine or tryptophan. D genes are given only for firm matches. Size tells how often a clone was seen (once, few, many) or the class of an expanded clone, and some rows leave it out.

16	-	TRBV5-6	-	TRBJ1-1	CASSPRSVLLNTEAFF	TGTGCCAGCAGCCCACGGAGCGTACTTTTGAACACTGAAGCTTTCTTT
13	-	TRBV5-1	-	TRBJ2-7	CASSLDGAYEQYF	TGCGCCAGCAGCTTGGACGGGGCCTACGAGCAGTACTTC
14	-	TRBV5-1	-	TRBJ1-5	CASSLQGLSQPQHF	TGCGCCAGCAGCTTGCAGGGGTTGAGTCAGCCCCAGCATTTT
15	TRBD2	TRBV2	-	TRBJ2-7	CASSTASGLSYEQYF	TGTGCCAGCAGCACCGCTAGCGGACTAAGTTACGAGCAGTACTTC
15	TRBD2	TRBV2	-	TRBJ2-1	CASSYASGMYNEQFF	TGTGCCAGCAGTTACGCTAGCGGGATGTACAATGAGCAGTTCTTC
15	TRBD1	TRBV7-2	-	TRBJ2-1	CASSFDRVSYNEQFF	TGTGCCAGCAGCTTTGACAGGGTCTCCTACAATGAGCAGTTCTTC
14	TRBD2	TRBV5-1	-	TRBJ2-7	CASSTVAGAGEQYF	TGCGCCAGCAGCACTGTAGCGGGAGCGGGCGAGCAGTACTTC
15	TRBD2	TRBV4-1	-	TRBJ2-7	CASSHSSGRVYEQYF	TGCGCCAGCAGCCACTCTAGCGGGAGGGTCTACGAGCAGTACTTC
16	TRBD1	TRBV4-1	-	TRBJ1-1	CASSQEIQGANTEAFF	TGCGCCAGCAGCCAAGAAATTCAGGGGGCGAACACTGAAGCTTTCTTT
12	-	TRBV30	-	TRBJ1-2	CAWSGSGYGYTF	TGTGCCTGGAGTGGCTCAGGCTATGGCTACACCTTC
13	-	TRBV28	-	TRBJ2-5	CASSLKNPGTQYF	TGTGCCAGCAGCCTCAAAAACCCCGGGACCCAGTACTTC
15	TRBD1	TRBV2	-	TRBJ1-6	CASSSSGTGVSPLHF	TGTGCCAGCAGTTCCTCCGGGACAGGGGTTTCACCCCTCCACTTT
15	-	TRBV27	-	TRBJ1-5	CASSFSTGGGQPQHF	TGTGCCAGCAGTTTTTCCACGGGGGGAGGTCAGCCCCAGCATTTT
13	TRBD1	TRBV6-5	-	TRBJ2-7	CASSITMDRGQYF	TGTGCCAGCAGCATAACCATGGACAGGGGGCAGTACTTC
14	-	TRBV7-2	-	TRBJ1-2	CASSLALGTSGYTF	TGTGCCAGCAGCTTAGCTCTCGGGACTTCTGGCTACACCTTC
13	TRBD1	TRBV5-4	once	TRBJ1-2	CASSDGQGRGYTF	TGTGCCAGCAGCGACGGACAGGGACGGGGCTACACCTTC
14	TRBD1	TRBV7-9	-	TRBJ1-1	CASSFGQGNTEAFF	TGTGCCAGCAGCTTTGGACAGGGGAACACTGAAGCTTTCTTT
15	TRBD1	TRBV5-5	-	TRBJ1-5	CASSRSGTVNQPQHF	TGTGCCAGCAGCCGTTCCGGGACAGTCAATCAGCCCCAGCATTTT
14	TRBD2	TRBV7-3	-	TRBJ2-5	CASSPTSGKETQYF	TGTGCCAGCAGCCCGACTAGCGGGAAAGAGACCCAGTACTTC
15	-	TRBV5-1	-	TRBJ2-1	CASSLVSLDSNEQFF	TGCGCCAGCAGTCTTGTATCTCTGGACTCCAATGAGCAGTTCTTC
17	-	TRBV6-4	-	TRBJ2-2	CASSAAPWEPNTGELFF	TGTGCCAGCAGTGCGGCACCTTGGGAGCCGAACACCGGGGAGCTGTTTTTT
15	TRBD2	TRBV6-5	-	TRBJ2-2	CASSRAGGNAGELFF	TGTGCCAGCAGTCGGGCGGGAGGGAATGCCGGGGAGCTGTTTTTT
14	-	TRBV5-5	-	TRBJ2-7	CASSIAGRDYEQYF	TGTGCCAGCAGCATTGCGGGACGAGACTACGAGCAGTACTTC
14	TRBD1	TRBV2	-	TRBJ2-5	CASNRQGAVETQYF	TGTGCCAGCAACAGACAGGGGGCTGTTGAGACCCAGTACTTC
16	TRBD2	TRBV15	-	TRBJ2-7	CATSSYRASGRYEQYF	TGTGCCACCAGCAGCTATCGGGCTAGCGGGAGATACGAGCAGTACTTC
17	TRBD2	TRBV7-3	-	TRBJ2-1	CASSLGQRLAGEDEQFF	TGTGCCAGCAGCTTGGGGCAACGACTAGCGGGAGAGGATGAGCAGTTCTTC
13	TRBD1	TRBV19	-	TRBJ2-3	CASRDRRTDTQYF	TGTGCCAGTCGGGACAGGCGCACAGATACGCAGTATTTT
15	-	TRBV30	-	TRBJ2-1	CAWSGWGGERNEQFF	TGTGCCTGGAGTGGATGGGGCGGGGAACGCAATGAGCAGTTCTTC
15	TRBD1	TRBV7-6	-	TRBJ2-2	CASRRDRAGPGELFF	TGTGCCAGCAGAAGGGACAGGGCAGGGCCCGGGGAGCTGTTTTTT
15	TRBD2	TRBV2	-	TRBJ2-3	CASSLLAAHTDTQYF	TGTGCCAGCAGCCTACTAGCGGCCCACACAGATACGCAGTATTTT
14	TRBD2	TRBV5-4	-	TRBJ2-1	CASSNPLAGGEQFF	TGTGCCAGCAGCAACCCCCTAGCGGGAGGCGAGCAGTTCTTC
13	-	TRBV27	-	TRBJ1-5	CASSSPSGQPQHF	TGTGCCAGCAGTTCCCCCTCAGGGCAGCCCCAGCATTTT
15	TRBD1	TRBV9	-	TRBJ2-7	CASSVEGTGVYEQYF	TGTGCCAGCAGCGTCGAAGGGACAGGGGTGTACGAGCAGTACTTC
14	TRBD1	TRBV19	-	TRBJ2-2	CASRRQGNTGELFF	TGTGCCAGTCGGCGACAGGGCAACACCGGGGAGCTGTTTTTT
15	-	TRBV6-6	-	TRBJ1-1	CASSYGDRKNTEAFF	TGTGCCAGCAGTTACGGTGACAGGAAGAACACTGAAGCTTTCTTT
14	TRBD1	TRBV27	-	TRBJ1-2	CASSPLLQGYGYTF	TGTGCCAGCAGTCCCCTTCTACAGGGGTATGGCTACACCTTC
13	-	TRBV2	-	TRBJ1-2	CASSRVTGYGYTF	TGTGCCAGCAGCCGAGTAACAGGCTATGGCTACACCTTC
13	-	TRBV28	-	TRBJ2-1	CASETQGINEQFF	TGTGCCAGCGAAACACAGGGAATCAATGAGCAGTTCTTC
14	-	TRBV7-3	-	TRBJ2-1	CASSLREGYNEQFF	TGTGCCAGCAGTCTCCGAGAGGGCTACAATGAGCAGTTCTTC
16	TRBD1	TRBV28	-	TRBJ2-7	CASSHGQGRLSYEQYF	TGTGCCAGCAGTCATGGACAGGGCCGTCTCTCCTACGAGCAGTACTTC
13	-	TRBV5-4	-	TRBJ2-4	CASSGRTENIQYF	TGTGCCAGCAGTGGAAGGACAGAAAACATTCAGTACTTC
15	-	TRBV21-1	-	TRBJ2-1	CASSKEGGEYNEQFF	TGTGCCAGCAGCAAAGAAGGGGGAGAATACAATGAGCAGTTCTTC
14	-	TRBV28	-	TRBJ1-2	CASSLSRANYGYTF	TGTGCCAGCAGTTTATCAAGAGCTAACTATGGCTACACCTTC
14	-	TRBV5-4	many	TRBJ2-6	CASSFGPGANVLTF	TGTGCCAGCAGCTTTGGGCCTGGGGCCAACGTCCTGACTTTC
15	-	TRBV6-5	-	TRBJ1-5	CASSNPPPGGQPQHF	TGTGCCAGCAGCAACCCTCCCCCCGGAGGTCAGCCCCAGCATTTT